This T cell receptor (beta chain) stems from a study of graft-versus-host responses after intestinal transplantation. This CDR3 has 13 residues. Trimming took off 2 bases at V and 9 bases at J, with 13 bases between the two ends. Germline CDR1 reads MGHDK; CDR2 reads SYGVNS. In the case of this clone: Its cognate antigen is unknown.

Assay used: immunoSEQ multiplex PCR; TCRdb lists only in-frame clones, some missing. The sample includes over 100,000 clones, more than 80% of them seen just once. The chain uses TRBV25-1 and TRBJ1-2; tentative D call: TRBD1 (5 bases). The sequences come from unstimulated CD4+ T cells sorted from spleen or lymph node cells, collected before transplant. The source of this sequence is a human donor who was the organ donor for an intestinal transplant. CDR3 bases: TGTGCCAGCAGTGAACAGGGTAGCGTCCGCTACACCTTC. Residues: CASSEQGSVRYTF.